This T cell receptor beta chain originates from a study of TIL therapy for anti-PD-1-resistant metastatic lung cancer. Study-level background: Median tumor PD-L1 proportion score was under 7.5%. Tumors carried a median approximately 1.6 non-synonymous mutations per megabase.

The sample's time point: pre-treatment sample, taken before nivolumab and TIL therapy. Most excised metastases sampled were pleural nodules or supraclavicular lymph nodes. Stage 4 NSCLC adults joined between 2017 and January 2020. CDR3 length: 16 residues. With 2 bases removed from V and 5 bases from J, the gap between germline ends came to 16 bases. Germline CDR1 MNHEY, CDR2 SVGEGT. Sequencing used immunoSEQ v3. Survey-level samples got about 2 million read pairs; deep-level samples got roughly 4.5-6.5 million. Data came from immunoSEQ multiplex PCR; TCRdb stores just in-frame clones and leaves some out. The data show about 100,000 clones, about two thirds seen once.

Material: tumor tissue, obtained at baseline. The receptor was derived from a person aged 25 to 85 with non-small cell lung cancer. The chain uses TRBV6-2 or TRBV6-3 and TRBJ1-5; no clear D gene. Written as DNA, the CDR3 is TGTGCCAGCAGTTACGCGGACCGTGACCGCCATCAGCCCCAGCATTTT. It is translated as CASSYADRDRHQPQHF.